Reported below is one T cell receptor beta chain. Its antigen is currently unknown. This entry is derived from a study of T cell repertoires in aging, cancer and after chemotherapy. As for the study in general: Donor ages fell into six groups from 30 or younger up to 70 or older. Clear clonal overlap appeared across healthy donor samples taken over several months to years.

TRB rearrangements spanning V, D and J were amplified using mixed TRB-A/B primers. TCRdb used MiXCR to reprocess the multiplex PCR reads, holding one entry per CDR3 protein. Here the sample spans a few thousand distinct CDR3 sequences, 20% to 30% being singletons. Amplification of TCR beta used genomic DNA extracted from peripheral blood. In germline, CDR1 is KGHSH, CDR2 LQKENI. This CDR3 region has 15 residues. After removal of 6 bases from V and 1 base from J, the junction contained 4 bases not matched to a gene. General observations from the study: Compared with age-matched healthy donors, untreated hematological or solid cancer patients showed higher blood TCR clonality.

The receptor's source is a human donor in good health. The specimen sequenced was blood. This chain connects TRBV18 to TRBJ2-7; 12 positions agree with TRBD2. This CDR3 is CASSLTSGRSYEQYF. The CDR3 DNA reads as TGTGCCAGCTCCCTGACTAGCGGGAGATCCTACGAGCAGTACTTC.